What follows are 27 T cell receptor beta chains derived from one specimen sequenced in a study of T cells in Graves' hyperthyroidism and ophthalmopathy. Amplified TCR beta CDR3 regions derived from RNA transcripts. Primed by the HTBI set, a first-round RT-PCR was run on the TCR CDR3. Via MiXCR, TCRdb re-called the multiplex PCR reads, giving one row per CDR3 protein. Altogether roughly 600,000 distinct CDR3 sequences are present, about 14% being singletons, with the ten largest covering approximately 12%. Sequenced input: blood. These TCRs come from a woman between 50 and 59 years old with Graves' ophthalmopathy.

The chain has TRBV11-2 and TRBJ2-7; D is unclear. The germline V gene has CDR1 SGHAT and CDR2 FQNNGV. The CDR3 length is 13 residues. Trimming pared 0 bases from V and 6 bases from J, leaving 9 bases between. The DNA for the CDR3 is TGTGCCAGCAGCTTAGAAGGCATCACCGAGCAGTACTTC. Residues: CASSLEGITEQYF.

This chain links TRBV7-9 with TRBJ2-5; TRBD2 matches 10 bases. This CDR3 spans 18 amino acids. Unmatched junction bases numbered 13, after V lost 4 bases and J lost 2 bases. Looked up from germline, CDR1 is SEHNR and CDR2 is FQNEAQ (reference sequence). The CDR3 region has the DNA TGTGCCAGCAGCTCCAACGGGGACACTAGCGGGATACAAGAGACCCAGTACTTC. It specifies CASSSNGDTSGIQETQYF.

For the CDR3, the DNA is TGTGCCAGCAGTTTCACGGGAGGGAGAAACACCATATATTTT. Protein: CASSFTGGRNTIYF. The V and J genes are TRBV28 and TRBJ1-3; D remains unclear. The V gene's germline CDR1 is MDHEN and CDR2 SYDVKM. CDR3 size: 14 residues. Between the trimmed V and J ends, which lost 3 bases and 5 bases, there was a span of 11 bases.

This clonotype showed up many times. The rearrangement joins TRBV28 to TRBJ2-7, with a weak D call TRBD2 (6 bases). V lost 10 bases and J 1 base, leaving 11 bases between the germline ends. Looked up from germline, CDR1 is MDHEN and CDR2 is SYDVKM. The CDR3 totals 12 residues. For the CDR3, the DNA is TGTGCCACCCAGACTAGTTCCTACGAGCAGTACTTC. This gives the protein CATQTSSYEQYF.

Many counts were recorded for this clonotype. CDR3 sequence: CASSLGGVGSPLHF. The CDR3, as DNA: TGTGCCAGCAGCTTGGGAGGGGTTGGATCACCCCTCCACTTT. V and J are TRBV5-5 and TRBJ1-6, with D possibly being TRBD1 (5 bases). The CDR3 is made up of 14 amino acids. CDR1 is SGHKS and CDR2 is YYEKEE in the germline V gene (reference sequence). V dropped 0 bases and J dropped 10 bases, with 11 bases sitting between them.

This clonotype was found many times. The chain joins TRBV15 to TRBJ2-1, with TRBD2 matching 11 bases. CDR1 and CDR2 (germline): LNHNV, YYDKDF (reference sequence). There are 17 residues in the CDR3. V was pared by 5 bases and J by 1 base, with 7 bases of the junction left unmatched. CDR3 region: CATSSQTSGTSYNEQFF. The CDR3 region has the DNA TGTGCCACCAGCTCTCAGACTAGCGGGACGTCCTACAATGAGCAGTTCTTC.

The rearrangement links TRBV29-1 to TRBJ2-7; the D call may be TRBD1 or TRBD2 (6 bases each). This CDR3 is built from 14 residues. Looked up from germline, CDR1 is SQVTM and CDR2 is ANQGSEA. V was clipped by 1 base and J by 2 bases, with 12 bases between them. CDR3 residues: CSVEVAGHPYEQYF. CDR3 bases: TGCAGCGTTGAAGTGGCGGGACACCCCTACGAGCAGTACTTC.

The chain couples TRBV12-3 or TRBV12-4 to TRBJ2-3; D uncertain. The CDR3 runs 14 residues. V lost 6 bases and J 3 bases, leaving 13 bases between the germline ends. The CDR3 protein is CASSSLSRTDTQYF. The CDR3 DNA reads as TGTGCCAGCAGCTCCCTGAGTCGGACAGATACGCAGTATTTT.

In its sample, this clonotype was seen many times. The CDR3 sequence: CSARAGMMNEQFF. Here the CDR3 DNA reads TGCAGTGCTAGGGCGGGAATGATGAATGAGCAGTTCTTC. This chain joins TRBV20-1 and TRBJ2-1, with D perhaps matching TRBD2 (6 bases). From germline, CDR1 is DFQATT and CDR2 SNEGSKA (reference sequence). The CDR3 contains 13 residues. V gave up 3 bases and J gave up 7 bases, with 13 bases separating them.

This clonotype was counted a few times. This sequence joins TRBV7-2 and TRBJ2-1, with 13 bases aligning to TRBD2. Germline values: CDR1 SGHTA, CDR2 FQGNSA. There are 12 residues in the CDR3. After removal of 5 bases from V and 14 bases from J, the junction contained 3 bases not matched to a gene. This CDR3 reads CASSITSGREFF. DNA of the CDR3: TGTGCCAGCAGCATCACTAGCGGGAGGGAGTTCTTC.

This clonotype was seen a single time. The chain is built from TRBV6-5 and TRBJ1-6; D uncertain. Trimming took 2 bases from V and 5 from J, leaving 13 bases between them. The germline V gene encodes CDR1 MNHEY and CDR2 SVGAGI. This CDR3 is built from 16 residues. This chain's CDR3 is CASSYDGVSDNSPLHF. CDR3 in DNA: TGTGCCAGCAGTTACGACGGGGTATCGGATAATTCACCCCTCCACTTT.

Many counts were recorded for this clonotype. This rearrangement joins TRBV28 to TRBJ2-3; 10 nucleotides line up with TRBD2. The CDR3 consists of 17 residues. J gave up 2 bases and V 5 bases, and 10 bases lay outside the gene matches. Germline CDR1 and CDR2: MDHEN and SYDVKM. The CDR3 here is CASSPSWTSGNTDTQYF. CDR3 bases: TGTGCCAGCAGTCCCTCATGGACTAGCGGTAACACAGATACGCAGTATTTT.

This clonotype appeared many times. The rearrangement uses TRBV9 and TRBJ2-1; 9 nucleotides align to TRBD2. CDR3 size: 15 residues. V lost 3 bases and J lost 3; bases outside the gene matches: 4. Germline V gives CDR1 SGDLS, CDR2 YYNGEE. The CDR3 DNA reads TGTGCCAGCAGCGCTAGCGGGAACCGCTACAATGAGCAGTTCTTC. This sequence encodes CASSASGNRYNEQFF.

The genes are TRBV18 and TRBJ2-5, with D perhaps matching TRBD1 (6 bases). With 0 bases removed from V and 2 bases from J, the gap between germline ends came to 16 bases. The CDR3 runs to 17 residues. From germline, CDR1 is KGHSH and CDR2 LQKENI. Here the CDR3 DNA reads TGTGCCAGCTCACCACCGGTCTGGACAGACCCTCAAGAGACCCAGTACTTC. This gives the protein CASSPPVWTDPQETQYF.

Many counts were recorded for this clonotype. The rearrangement uses TRBV13 and TRBJ2-3; TRBD2 might be the D (5 bases). In germline, CDR1 is PRHDT, CDR2 FYEKMQ (reference sequence). Trimming cost V 1 base and J 5 bases, with 10 bases left between them. The CDR3 consists of 14 residues. The CDR3 DNA is TGTGCCAGCAGCTTAGCAACGGGAATAGATACGCAGTATTTT. Its translation is CASSLATGIDTQYF.

In its sample, this clonotype was seen many times. This rearrangement joins TRBV7-9 to TRBJ1-2; 7 bases are shared with TRBD1. This CDR3 has 15 residues. J lost 4 bases, V lost 5 bases, and 10 bases had no gene match. The germline gives CDR1 SEHNR, CDR2 FQNEAQ (reference sequence). The DNA for the CDR3 is TGTGCCAGCAGCGTAGGGGACAGCAGTTCCTATGGCTACACCTTC. This sequence encodes CASSVGDSSSYGYTF.

This clonotype was recorded at least ten times. The V gene is TRBV28, the J gene TRBJ1-1; no firm D call. The CDR3 covers 15 residues. Deletions cut 4 bases from V and 1 base from J, with 13 bases between. Germline-derived CDR1 and CDR2 are MDHEN and SYDVKM. CDR3 in amino acids: CASSYVLRRNTEAFF. In nucleotides, the CDR3 is TGTGCCAGCAGTTACGTTCTGCGGCGGAACACTGAAGCTTTCTTT.

This clonotype was seen many times. The rearrangement links TRBV3-1 to TRBJ1-4; D remains ambiguous. V was clipped by 4 bases and J by 0 bases, with 9 bases between them. The CDR3 is made up of 15 amino acids. Germline CDR1 LGHDT, CDR2 YNNKEL (reference sequence). Here the CDR3 DNA reads TGTGCCAGCAGCCTATGGACTGCAACTAATGAAAAACTGTTTTTT. Residues: CASSLWTATNEKLFF.

There are many counts of this clonotype. The chain couples TRBV7-9 to TRBJ2-7; 8 bases map to TRBD2. The germline V gene has CDR1 SEHNR and CDR2 FQNEAQ (reference sequence). This CDR3 is built from 14 residues. V shed 5 bases and J 5 bases; nucleotides not matched to a gene: 8. The CDR3 is CASSPSGSFHEQYF. CDR3 bases: TGTGCCAGCAGCCCCAGCGGGAGTTTCCACGAGCAGTACTTC.

This clonotype has only a few counts. The gene calls are TRBV6-1 and TRBJ2-1; no definite D call. This CDR3 has 11 residues. Germline assignment: CDR1 MNHNS and CDR2 SASEGT. Deletions cut 5 bases from V and 9 bases from J, with 8 bases between. The CDR3 region is CASSFRSEQFF. The CDR3 DNA reads as TGTGCCAGCAGTTTTAGGAGTGAGCAGTTCTTC.

This clonotype was counted ten times or more. V usage is TRBV6-1 and J usage is TRBJ1-1; D perhaps matches TRBD1 (5 bases). The CDR3 has 15 amino acids. V was pared by 5 bases and J by 0 bases, with 13 bases between. The germline CDR1 and CDR2 sequences are MNHNS and SASEGT. CDR3 nucleotide sequence: TGTGCCAGCAGTTATGGAGGGACCCTGAACACTGAAGCTTTCTTT. Amino acids: CASSYGGTLNTEAFF.

The chain carries TRBV6-5 and TRBJ1-1, with D possibly matching TRBD1 (5 bases). The CDR3 totals 14 residues. V was clipped by 4 bases and J by 7 bases, with 16 bases between them. Germline CDR1 MNHEY, CDR2 SVGAGI. In DNA form, the CDR3 reads TGTGCCAGCAGTTCCCCCGCGACAGTCGGTGAAGCTTTCTTT. Its translation is CASSSPATVGEAFF.

The chain carries TRBV19 and TRBJ1-4, with D unclear. Germline assignment: CDR1 LNHDA and CDR2 SQIVND (reference sequence). The CDR3 sequence is 15 residues long. Deletions cut 6 bases from V and 4 bases from J, with 15 bases between. The DNA for the CDR3 is TGTGCCAGTAGGATGAGGTCCGGGAGTAATGAAAAACTGTTTTTT. Encoded protein: CASRMRSGSNEKLFF.

At least ten counts were recorded for this clonotype. This sequence joins TRBV6-2 or TRBV6-3 and TRBJ2-1; 7 positions agree with TRBD2. Germline V gene data show CDR1 as MNHEY and CDR2 as SVGEGT. CDR3 size: 14 residues. V trimming: 1 base; J trimming: 5 bases; junction bases outside the gene matches: 2. The CDR3 nucleotides are TGTGCCAGCAGTTACTACGGACTAGACAATGAGCAGTTCTTC. Amino acids: CASSYYGLDNEQFF.

In its sample, this clonotype was seen once. The rearrangement links TRBV20-1 to TRBJ2-1; 10 bases are shared with TRBD1. In germline, CDR1 is DFQATT, CDR2 SNEGSKA (reference sequence). After removal of 0 bases from V and 4 bases from J, the junction contained 6 bases not matched to a gene. The CDR3 runs 16 residues. The CDR3 loop is CSARETGTGDYNEQFF. CDR3 DNA sequence: TGCAGTGCTAGAGAAACCGGGACAGGGGATTACAATGAGCAGTTCTTC.

This clonotype has more than one count but fewer than ten. This chain connects TRBV6-2 or TRBV6-3 to TRBJ2-5; D ambiguous. The germline V gene has CDR1 MNHEY and CDR2 SVGEGT. The CDR3 has 14 amino acids. The V end lost 2 bases, the J end lost 1 base, and 8 bases lay between the germline ends. The CDR3 here is CASSYVAAQETQYF. DNA for the CDR3: TGTGCCAGCAGTTACGTAGCAGCCCAAGAGACCCAGTACTTC.

This clonotype was seen a few times. V usage is TRBV20-1 and J usage is TRBJ1-2; D unresolved. The CDR3 has 14 amino acids. Trimming stripped 1 base from V and 4 bases from J, with 13 bases between. Germline CDR1 reads DFQATT; CDR2 reads SNEGSKA (reference sequence). CDR3 coding DNA: TGCAGTGCTAGAGGGGGAGGTTCGCGCTATGGCTACACCTTC. It codes for CSARGGGSRYGYTF.